This paragraph reports one TCR beta chain. The data were obtained in a study of blood T cell repertoires in COVID-19. The germline gives CDR1 GTSNPN, CDR2 SVGIG (reference sequence). The CDR3 covers 14 residues. Trimming stripped 3 bases from V and 1 base from J, with 9 bases between. Clones were sequenced by immunoSEQ multiplex PCR, and TCRdb holds only the in-frame ones, with some missing. The sample lists around 150,000 clones; roughly nine tenths were seen once. The sample consisted of peripheral blood. This chain uses TRBV30 with TRBJ1-4; possibly TRBD1 for D (6 bases). This clonotype was sampled from a woman aged 60-70 years with active COVID-19. CDR3 DNA sequence: TGTGCCTGGAGGGAACAGGGAACTAATGAAAAACTGTTTTTT. Encoded protein: CAWREQGTNEKLFF.